This TCR beta chain derives from a study of high-grade serous ovarian cancer treatment subgroups. Study-wide background: On average, around 15,000 reads and 7,000 to 8,500 unique TCR beta rearrangements were obtained per sample.

V gave up 3 bases and J gave up 4 bases; unmatched junction bases: 3. Germline V gene sequence: CDR1 MDHEN, CDR2 SYDVKM. This CDR3 spans 13 amino acids. Here immunoSEQ multiplex PCR was the method, and the copy in TCRdb shows in-frame clones only, minus some. The top ten clones hold less than 4% of a sample with around 37,000 clones, 75% to 85% of them seen once. Tumor samples were obtained before definitive surgery or chemotherapy. The clonotype was recovered from a human donor with high-grade serous ovarian cancer. The sequenced material came from tumor tissue. This chain joins TRBV28 and TRBJ2-7; TRBD2 agrees at 7 bases. The CDR3 sequence: CASSFGGVYEQYF. In DNA, the CDR3 is TGTGCCAGCAGTTTTGGGGGGGTTTACGAGCAGTACTTC.